This record looks at one TCR beta chain sequence and its context. What it binds is not known. The data belong to a study of cytomegalovirus exposure and HLA in healthy donors. General study findings and limits: CMV serostatus stood as the only immune exposure information on hand.

Germline values: CDR1 MDHEN, CDR2 SYDVKM. The germline V and J ends were trimmed by 6 bases and 9 bases, with 14 bases remaining between them. The CDR3 covers 12 residues. The primer mix had 60 Vbeta and 13 Jbeta primers. Profiled with immunoSEQ multiplex PCR; TCRdb holds only in-frame clones, not every one. The data hold under 110,000 clones, with roughly 80% observed a single time. The gene calls are TRBV28 and TRBJ1-1, with TRBD1 as a possible D gene (5 bases). The sequence was collected from a man aged 60-69 years in good health and CMV-seronegative. Sequenced material: PBMCs. As DNA, the CDR3 is TGTGCCAGCAGGGACTATACAGGTAAAGCTTTCTTT. It codes for CASRDYTGKAFF.